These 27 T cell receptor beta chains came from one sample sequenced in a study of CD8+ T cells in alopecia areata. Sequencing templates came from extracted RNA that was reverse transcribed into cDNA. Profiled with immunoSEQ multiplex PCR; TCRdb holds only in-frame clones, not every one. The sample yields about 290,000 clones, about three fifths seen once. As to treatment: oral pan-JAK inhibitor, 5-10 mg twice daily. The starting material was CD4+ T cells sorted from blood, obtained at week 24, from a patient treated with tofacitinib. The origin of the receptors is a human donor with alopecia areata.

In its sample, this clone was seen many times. The CDR3 DNA reads as TGCGCCAGCAGCCTCGGGACCGGGGGAGTGGAGCAGTACTTC. Translating gives CASSLGTGGVEQYF. The rearrangement links TRBV5-1 to TRBJ2-7; TRBD2 is a possible D gene (6 bases). Trimming shortened V by 4 bases and J by 7 bases, and 18 bases separated the two germline ends. Germline V CDR1 and CDR2: SGHRS, YFSETQ. CDR3 length: 14 residues.

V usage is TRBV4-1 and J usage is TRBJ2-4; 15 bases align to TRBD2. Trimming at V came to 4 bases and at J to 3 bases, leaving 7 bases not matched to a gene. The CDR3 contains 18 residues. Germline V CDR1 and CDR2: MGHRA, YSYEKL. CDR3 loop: CASSPGLAGGLGKNIQYF. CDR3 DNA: TGCGCCAGCAGCCCAGGACTAGCGGGGGGGCTCGGCAAAAACATTCAGTACTTC.

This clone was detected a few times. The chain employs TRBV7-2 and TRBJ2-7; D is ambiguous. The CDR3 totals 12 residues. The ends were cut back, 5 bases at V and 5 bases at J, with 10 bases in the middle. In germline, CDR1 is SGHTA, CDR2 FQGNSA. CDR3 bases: TGTGCCAGCAGCCAAGCCCTCGACGAGCAGTACTTC. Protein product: CASSQALDEQYF. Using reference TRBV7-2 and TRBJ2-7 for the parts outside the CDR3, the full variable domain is GAGVSQSPSNKVTEKGKDVELRCDPISGHTALYWYRQSLGQGLEFLIYFQGNSAPDKSGLPSDRFSAERTGGSVSTLTIQRTQQEDSAVYLCASSQALDEQYFGPGTRLTVT.

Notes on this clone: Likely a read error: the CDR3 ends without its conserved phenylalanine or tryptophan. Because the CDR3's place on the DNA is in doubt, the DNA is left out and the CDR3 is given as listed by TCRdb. This chain's CDR3 is CASSQDLGIL. The J gene is TRBJ1-2, the V gene TRBV14. The CDR3 spans 10 amino acids, including both terminal residues. The V gene's germline CDR1 is SGHDN and CDR2 FVKESK.

The CDR3: CAWGTDTQYF. The CDR3 DNA reads as TGTGCCTGGGGAACAGATACGCAGTATTTT. The J gene is TRBJ2-3, the V gene TRBV30, with unresolved D. Germline V lookup: CDR1 GTSNPN, CDR2 SVGIG (reference sequence). The CDR3 loop spans 10 amino acids. V was shortened by 5 bases and J by 3 bases, with 3 bases between the two germline ends. The entire variable domain, with the rest obtained from reference TRBV30 and TRBJ2-3, is as follows: SQTIHQWPATLVQPVGSPLSLECTVEGTSNPNLYWYRQAAGRGLQLLFYSVGIGQISSEVPQNLSASRPQDRQFILSSKKLLLSDSGFYLCAWGTDTQYFGPGTRLTVL.

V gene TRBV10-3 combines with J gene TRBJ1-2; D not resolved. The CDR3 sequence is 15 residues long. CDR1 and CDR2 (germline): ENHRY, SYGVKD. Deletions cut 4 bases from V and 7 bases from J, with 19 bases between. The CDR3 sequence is CAISAQTDLSAGYTF. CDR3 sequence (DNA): TGTGCCATCAGTGCCCAAACCGACCTAAGCGCTGGCTACACCTTC.

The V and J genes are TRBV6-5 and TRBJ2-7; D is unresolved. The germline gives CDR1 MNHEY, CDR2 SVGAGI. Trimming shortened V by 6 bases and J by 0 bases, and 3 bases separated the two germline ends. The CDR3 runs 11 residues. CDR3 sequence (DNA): TGTGCCAGCAGCCGCTCCTACGAGCAGTACTTC. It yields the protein CASSRSYEQYF.

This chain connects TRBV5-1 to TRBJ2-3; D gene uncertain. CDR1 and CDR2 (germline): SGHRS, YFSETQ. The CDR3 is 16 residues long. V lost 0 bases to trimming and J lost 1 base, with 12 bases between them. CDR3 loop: CASSLEGLDGTDTQYF. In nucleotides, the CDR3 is TGCGCCAGCAGCTTGGAAGGGTTGGATGGCACAGATACGCAGTATTTT.

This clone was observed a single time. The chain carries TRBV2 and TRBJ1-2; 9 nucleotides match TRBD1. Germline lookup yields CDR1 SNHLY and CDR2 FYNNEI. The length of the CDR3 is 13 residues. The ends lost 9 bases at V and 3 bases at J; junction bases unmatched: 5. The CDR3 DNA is TGTGCCAGTCAACAGGGGGCCGACTATGGCTACACCTTC. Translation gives CASQQGADYGYTF. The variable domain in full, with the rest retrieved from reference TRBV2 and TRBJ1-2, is EPEVTQTPSHQVTQMGQEVILRCVPISNHLYFYWYRQILGQKVEFLVSFYNNEISEKSEIFDDQFSVERPDGSNFTLKIRSTKLEDSAMYFCASQQGADYGYTFGSGTRLTVV.

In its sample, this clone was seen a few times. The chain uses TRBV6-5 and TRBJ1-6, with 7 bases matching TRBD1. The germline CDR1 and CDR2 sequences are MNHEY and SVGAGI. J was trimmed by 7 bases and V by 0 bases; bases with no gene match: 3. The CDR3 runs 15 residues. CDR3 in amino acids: CASSYSTGQNSPLHF. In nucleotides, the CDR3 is TGTGCCAGCAGTTACTCGACGGGACAGAATTCACCCCTCCACTTT.

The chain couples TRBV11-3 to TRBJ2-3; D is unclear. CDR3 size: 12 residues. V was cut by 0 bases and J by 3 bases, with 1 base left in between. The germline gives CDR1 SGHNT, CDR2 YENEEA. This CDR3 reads CASSLETDTQYF. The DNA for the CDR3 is TGTGCCAGCAGCTTAGAGACAGATACGCAGTATTTT.

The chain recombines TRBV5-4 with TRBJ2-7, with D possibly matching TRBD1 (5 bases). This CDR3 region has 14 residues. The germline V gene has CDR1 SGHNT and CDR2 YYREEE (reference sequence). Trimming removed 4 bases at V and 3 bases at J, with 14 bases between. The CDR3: CASSPDQGSYEQYF. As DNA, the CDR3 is TGTGCCAGCAGCCCCGACCAGGGTAGCTACGAGCAGTACTTC. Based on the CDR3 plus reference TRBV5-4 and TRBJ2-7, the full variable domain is ETGVTQSPTHLIKTRGQQVTLRCSSQSGHNTVSWYQQALGQGPQFIFQYYREEENGRGNFPPRFSGLQFPNYSSELNVNALELDDSALYLCASSPDQGSYEQYFGPGTRLTVT.

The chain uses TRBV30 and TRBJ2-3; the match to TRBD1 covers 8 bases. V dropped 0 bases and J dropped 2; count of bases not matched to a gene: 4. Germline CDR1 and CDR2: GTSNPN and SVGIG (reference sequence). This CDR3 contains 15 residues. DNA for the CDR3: TGTGCCTGGAGTGTCTGGGACAGGAACACAGATACGCAGTATTTT. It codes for CAWSVWDRNTDTQYF. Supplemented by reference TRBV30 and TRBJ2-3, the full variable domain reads SQTIHQWPATLVQPVGSPLSLECTVEGTSNPNLYWYRQAAGRGLQLLFYSVGIGQISSEVPQNLSASRPQDRQFILSSKKLLLSDSGFYLCAWSVWDRNTDTQYFGPGTRLTVL.

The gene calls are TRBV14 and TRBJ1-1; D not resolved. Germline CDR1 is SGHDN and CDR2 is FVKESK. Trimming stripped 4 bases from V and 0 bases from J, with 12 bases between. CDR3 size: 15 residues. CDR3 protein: CASSPRRTVNTEAFF. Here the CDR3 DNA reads TGTGCCAGCAGCCCGCGACGGACGGTGAACACTGAAGCTTTCTTT.

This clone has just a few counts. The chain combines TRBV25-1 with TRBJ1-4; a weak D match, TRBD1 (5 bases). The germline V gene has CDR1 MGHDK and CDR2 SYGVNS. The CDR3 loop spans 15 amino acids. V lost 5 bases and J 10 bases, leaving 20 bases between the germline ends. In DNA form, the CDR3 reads TGTGCCAGCAGTCCCCCCGGAGGAGGGGAAGGAAAACTGTTTTTT. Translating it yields CASSPPGGGEGKLFF.

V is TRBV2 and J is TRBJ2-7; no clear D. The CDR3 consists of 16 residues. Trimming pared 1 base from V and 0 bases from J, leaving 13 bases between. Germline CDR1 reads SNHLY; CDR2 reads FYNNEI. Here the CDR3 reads CASSEVTARSSYEQYF. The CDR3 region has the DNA TGTGCCAGCAGTGAAGTAACGGCTAGGAGCTCCTACGAGCAGTACTTC.

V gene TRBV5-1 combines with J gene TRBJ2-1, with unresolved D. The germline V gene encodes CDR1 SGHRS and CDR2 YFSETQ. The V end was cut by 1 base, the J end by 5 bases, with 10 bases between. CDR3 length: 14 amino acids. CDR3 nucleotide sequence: TGCGCCAGCAGCTTGTCCCCGCCCAACAATGAGCAGTTCTTC. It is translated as CASSLSPPNNEQFF. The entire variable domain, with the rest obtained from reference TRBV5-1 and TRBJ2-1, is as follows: KAGVTQTPRYLIKTRGQQVTLSCSPISGHRSVSWYQQTPGQGLQFLFEYFSETQRNKGNFPGRFSGRQFSNSRSEMNVSTLELGDSALYLCASSLSPPNNEQFFGPGTRLTVL.

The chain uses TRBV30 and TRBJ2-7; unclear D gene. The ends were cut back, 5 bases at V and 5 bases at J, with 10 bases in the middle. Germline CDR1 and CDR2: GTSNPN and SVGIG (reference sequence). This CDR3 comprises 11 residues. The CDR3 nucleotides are TGTGCCTGGGGCAGGCGGAACGAGCAGTACTTC. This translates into CAWGRRNEQYF.

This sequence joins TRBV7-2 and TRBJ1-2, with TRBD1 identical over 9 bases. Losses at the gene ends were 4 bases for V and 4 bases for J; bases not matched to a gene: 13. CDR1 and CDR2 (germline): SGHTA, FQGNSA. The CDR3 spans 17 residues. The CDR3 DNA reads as TGTGCCAGCAGCTCAAACGGACAGGGGAGGTCCCTCTATGGCTACACCTTC. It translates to CASSSNGQGRSLYGYTF.

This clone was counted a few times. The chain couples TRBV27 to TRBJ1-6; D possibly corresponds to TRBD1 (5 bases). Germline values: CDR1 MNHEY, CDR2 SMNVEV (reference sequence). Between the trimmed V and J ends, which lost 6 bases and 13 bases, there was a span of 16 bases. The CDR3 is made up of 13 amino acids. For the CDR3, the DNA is TGTGCCAGCAGGAGGGGCCAGGACCCTCCCCTCCACTTT. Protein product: CASRRGQDPPLHF.

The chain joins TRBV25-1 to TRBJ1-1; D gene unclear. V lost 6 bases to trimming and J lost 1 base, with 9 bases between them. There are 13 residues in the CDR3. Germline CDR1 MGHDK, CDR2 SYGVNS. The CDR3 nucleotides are TGTGCCAGCAGGGATGGTTCGAACACTGAAGCTTTCTTT. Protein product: CASRDGSNTEAFF. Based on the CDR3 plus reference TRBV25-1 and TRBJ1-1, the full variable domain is EADIYQTPRYLVIGTGKKITLECSQTMGHDKMYWYQQDPGMELHLIHYSYGVNSTEKGDLSSESTVSRIRTEHFPLTLESARPSHTSQYLCASRDGSNTEAFFGQGTRLTVV.

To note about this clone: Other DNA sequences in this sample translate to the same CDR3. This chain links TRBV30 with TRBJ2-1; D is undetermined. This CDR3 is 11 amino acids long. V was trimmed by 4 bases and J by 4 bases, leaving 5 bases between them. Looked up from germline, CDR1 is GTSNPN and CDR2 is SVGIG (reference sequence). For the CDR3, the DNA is TGTGCCTGGACCGGATACAATGAGCAGTTCTTC. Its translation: CAWTGYNEQFF.

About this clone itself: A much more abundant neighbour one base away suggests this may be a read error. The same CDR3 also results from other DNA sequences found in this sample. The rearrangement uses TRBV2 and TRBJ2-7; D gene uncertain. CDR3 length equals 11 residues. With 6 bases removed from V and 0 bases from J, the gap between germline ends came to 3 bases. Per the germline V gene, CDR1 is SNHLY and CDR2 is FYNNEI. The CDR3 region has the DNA TGTGCCAGCAGCTTCTCCTACGAGCAGTACTTC. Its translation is CASSFSYEQYF.

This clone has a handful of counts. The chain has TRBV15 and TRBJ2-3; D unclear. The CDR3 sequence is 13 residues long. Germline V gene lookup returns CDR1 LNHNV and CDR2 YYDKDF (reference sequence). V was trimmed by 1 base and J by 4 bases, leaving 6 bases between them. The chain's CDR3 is CATSRVDPDTQYF. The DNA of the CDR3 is TGTGCCACCAGCAGAGTGGACCCAGATACGCAGTATTTT.

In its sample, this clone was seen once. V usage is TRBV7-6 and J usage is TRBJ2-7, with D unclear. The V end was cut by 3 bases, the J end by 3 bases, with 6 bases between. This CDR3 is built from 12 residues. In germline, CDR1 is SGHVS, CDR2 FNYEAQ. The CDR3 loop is CASSLSGYEQYF. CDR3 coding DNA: TGTGCCAGCAGCTTGTCTGGCTACGAGCAGTACTTC. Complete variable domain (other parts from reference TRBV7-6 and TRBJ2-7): GAGVSQSPRYKVTKRGQDVALRCDPISGHVSLYWYRQALGQGPEFLTYFNYEAQQDKSGLPNDRFSAERPEGSISTLTIQRTEQRDSAMYRCASSLSGYEQYFGPGTRLTVT.

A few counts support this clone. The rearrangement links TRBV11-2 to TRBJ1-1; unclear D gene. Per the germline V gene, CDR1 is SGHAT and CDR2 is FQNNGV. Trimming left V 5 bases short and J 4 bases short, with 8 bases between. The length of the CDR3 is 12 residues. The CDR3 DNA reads TGTGCCAGCAGCCTCGACCTCACTGAAGCTTTCTTT. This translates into CASSLDLTEAFF.

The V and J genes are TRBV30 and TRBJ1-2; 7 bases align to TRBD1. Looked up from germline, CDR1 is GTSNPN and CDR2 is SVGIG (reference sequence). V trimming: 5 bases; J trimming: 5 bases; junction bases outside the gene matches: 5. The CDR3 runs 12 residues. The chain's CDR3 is CAWEGTVYGYTF. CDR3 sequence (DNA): TGTGCCTGGGAAGGGACAGTGTATGGCTACACCTTC.